The present T cell receptor beta chain was sequenced within a study of T-cell reconstitution after alpha-beta-depleted transplantation in children. This clonotype turned up a few times. The antigen remains unidentified. The CDR3 has 15 residues. The J segment lost 7 bases and the V segment lost 4 bases, leaving 13 bases of the junction unmatched. The TCRbeta library incorporated unique molecular identifiers. TCRdb called the PCR reads again in MiXCR, with one record for every CDR3 protein. The sample consists of some 600,000 distinct CDR3 sequences, roughly 13% of them appearing once. Study results and limitations: There were some patients whose high TCRbeta diversity at day 60 came from surviving recipient T cells and thymic progenitors.

The TCR originated in a male patient between 10 and 17 years old who had a stem cell transplant for acute myeloid leukemia, so the T cells may come from the graft donor. The rearrangement links TRBV12-3 or TRBV12-4 to TRBJ2-7, with TRBD1 matching 7 bases. The material was PBMCs, mostly from graft donor cells, obtained 360 days after TCRalphabeta/CD19-depleted stem cell transplant. The DNA for the CDR3 is TGTGCCAGCAGTTACAGGGGAGCCTACGGATGGGAGCAGTACTTC. Its translation is CASSYRGAYGWEQYF.